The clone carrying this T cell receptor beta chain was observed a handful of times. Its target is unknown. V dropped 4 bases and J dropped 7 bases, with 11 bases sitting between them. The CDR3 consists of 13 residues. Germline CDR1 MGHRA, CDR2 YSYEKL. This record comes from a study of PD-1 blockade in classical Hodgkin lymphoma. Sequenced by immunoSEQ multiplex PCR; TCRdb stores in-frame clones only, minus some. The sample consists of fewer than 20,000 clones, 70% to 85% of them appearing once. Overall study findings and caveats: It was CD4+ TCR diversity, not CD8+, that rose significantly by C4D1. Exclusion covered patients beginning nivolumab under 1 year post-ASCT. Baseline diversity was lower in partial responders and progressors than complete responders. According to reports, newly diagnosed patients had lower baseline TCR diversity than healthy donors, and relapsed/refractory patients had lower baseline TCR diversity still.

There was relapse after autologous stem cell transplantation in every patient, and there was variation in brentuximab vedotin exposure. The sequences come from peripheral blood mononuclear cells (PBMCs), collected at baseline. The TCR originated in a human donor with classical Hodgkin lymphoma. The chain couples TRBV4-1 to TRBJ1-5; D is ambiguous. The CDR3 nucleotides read TGCGCCAGCAGCCCACCCGTTGGGCAGCCCCAGCATTTT. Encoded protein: CASSPPVGQPQHF.